This T cell receptor (beta chain) was sequenced in a study of vaccination and CD4 T cells after COVID-19. Study-wide points: Vaccine-specific clones numbering 304 of 307 showed spike mono-reactivity in convalescent patients.

To note about this clonotype: Its specificity is not known.

This CDR3 is 15 amino acids long. Germline V CDR1 and CDR2: LNHDA, SQIVND (reference sequence). Trimming cost V 0 bases and J 5 bases; bases outside gene matches: 7. The treatment: approximately 9-day PBMC culture with coronavirus spike peptide pools or control peptides (ViraFEST assay). Sequencing of the DNA from cultured CD4+ T cells was carried out with the Oncomine TCR Beta short-read assay. TCRdb used MiXCR to reprocess the PCR reads, holding one entry per CDR3 protein. This table holds under 30,000 distinct CDR3 sequences, approximately 40% found once. This rearrangement joins TRBV19 to TRBJ2-7; 7 bases line up with TRBD1. The receptor's source is a human donor who had recovered from COVID-19. The sample comprised CD4+ T cells from blood, cultured in vitro. CDR3 loop: CASSIDQHRGNEQYF. CDR3 sequence (DNA): TGTGCCAGTAGTATAGATCAACACAGGGGCAACGAGCAGTACTTC.